The 22 T cell receptor beta chains in this list originate from one sample, sequenced in a study of blood T cell repertoires in COVID-19 (dated by TCRdb to the early 2020s). Libraries were made using the immunoSEQ multiplex PCR assay. This immuneACCESS table, as held by TCRdb, lists in-frame sequences with V and J called but not all clones. Of the missing ones, under half trace to an unresolved V gene in checked studies; the others have no known cause. For this sample the table gives some 67,000 clones, of which 75% to 95% were detected only once. In total, the top ten clones hold around 5% of the sample. The sequencing input was peripheral blood. Source of these receptors: a young woman with acute or convalescent COVID-19.

The CDR3 coding sequence is TGTGCCAGCAGCCCGCAGGGTATGGGTAATTCACCCCTCCACTTT. Translated: CASSPQGMGNSPLHF. The V and J genes are TRBV3-1 (or the pseudogene TRBV3-2) and TRBJ1-6; possibly TRBD1 for D (5 bases). This CDR3 is built from 15 residues. From germline, CDR1 is LGHDT and CDR2 YNNKEL (reference sequence). V lost 4 bases, J lost 6 bases, and 13 bases lay in between.

V and J are TRBV2 and TRBJ1-5; perhaps TRBD1 as D (6 bases). CDR3 length: 16 amino acids. Germline lookup yields CDR1 SNHLY and CDR2 FYNNEI. V dropped 0 bases and J dropped 4 bases, with 13 bases sitting between them. In DNA, the CDR3 is TGTGCCAGCAGTGAAGCGCTTAACAGGGAGAATCAGCCCCAGCATTTT. It encodes CASSEALNRENQPQHF. The full variable domain, with the rest looked up from reference TRBV2 and TRBJ1-5, is EPEVTQTPSHQVTQMGQEVILRCVPISNHLYFYWYRQILGQKVEFLVSFYNNEISEKSEIFDDQFSVERPDGSNFTLKIRSTKLEDSAMYFCASSEALNRENQPQHFGDGTRLSIL.

This chain joins TRBV4-1 and TRBJ1-1; tentative D call: TRBD1 (6 bases). Trimming took 3 bases from V and 6 from J, leaving 14 bases between them. CDR3 size: 14 residues. Germline V lookup: CDR1 MGHRA, CDR2 YSYEKL. As DNA, the CDR3 is TGCGCCAGCAGCCACTGGACAGAGGAGGCTGAAGCTTTCTTT. Amino acids: CASSHWTEEAEAFF.

The CDR3 DNA reads TGTGCCACCAGCAGTTCAGGGGTAGAGACCCAGTACTTC. Translated, it gives CATSSSGVETQYF. The J gene is TRBJ2-5, the V gene TRBV15; TRBD1 might be the D (6 bases). Germline values: CDR1 LNHNV, CDR2 YYDKDF (reference sequence). Trimming left V 3 bases short and J 4 bases short, with 9 bases between. This CDR3 comprises 13 residues.

V usage is TRBV5-6 and J usage is TRBJ1-2; 8 bases map to TRBD1. The CDR3 totals 15 residues. The V segment lost 0 bases and the J segment 5 bases; nucleotides outside the gene matches: 6. In germline, CDR1 is SGHDT, CDR2 YYEEEE. CDR3 in amino acids: CASSLGQGAIYGYTF. CDR3 nucleotides: TGTGCCAGCAGCTTGGGGCAGGGGGCAATTTATGGCTACACCTTC.

The chain uses TRBV19 and TRBJ2-2; 11 bases match TRBD1. CDR3 length: 17 amino acids. The germline CDR1 and CDR2 sequences are LNHDA and SQIVND (reference sequence). The V gene end was trimmed by 1 base and the J gene end by 5 bases; junction bases not matched to a gene: 6. CDR3 sequence reads: CASSIGRGTGGTGELFF. CDR3 bases: TGTGCCAGTAGTATAGGCCGCGGGACAGGGGGGACCGGGGAGCTGTTTTTT.

This chain connects TRBV25-1 to TRBJ2-1; a weak D match, TRBD2 (6 bases). CDR1 is MGHDK, CDR2 SYGVNS, per germline. V was cut by 5 bases and J by 8 bases, with 13 bases left in between. CDR3 length equals 13 residues. CDR3 in amino acids: CASSSDGGHEQFF. The CDR3 DNA sequence: TGTGCCAGCAGTTCGGACGGGGGACATGAGCAGTTCTTC.

The chain combines TRBV7-9 with TRBJ1-2; a weak D match, TRBD1 (5 bases). Between the trimmed V and J ends, which lost 6 bases and 7 bases, there was a span of 21 bases. This CDR3 has 15 amino acids. Per germline, CDR1 SEHNR and CDR2 FQNEAQ (reference sequence). The CDR3 protein is CASRRIDTEQGGYTF. As DNA, the CDR3 is TGTGCCAGCAGAAGGATTGACACCGAGCAGGGTGGCTACACCTTC.

The chain uses TRBV5-1 and TRBJ1-2; 8 bases agree with TRBD1. The V and J ends lost 4 bases and 5 bases, in that order; junction bases with no gene match: 4. From germline, CDR1 is SGHRS and CDR2 YFSETQ. The CDR3 has 13 residues. The CDR3 sequence: CASSPTGGYGYTF. In DNA form, the CDR3 reads TGCGCCAGCAGCCCCACAGGGGGGTATGGCTACACCTTC.

The chain uses TRBV30 and TRBJ1-1; 7 bases fit TRBD1. CDR1 and CDR2 from the germline V gene are GTSNPN and SVGIG (reference sequence). The CDR3 extends over 13 amino acids. V lost 1 base to trimming and J lost 3 bases; unmatched junction nucleotides: 2. CDR3 residues: CAWSGQGDTEAFF. Written as DNA, the CDR3 is TGTGCCTGGAGTGGTCAGGGGGACACTGAAGCTTTCTTT. The full variable domain, in which reference TRBV30 and TRBJ1-1 provide the parts outside the CDR3, is SQTIHQWPATLVQPVGSPLSLECTVEGTSNPNLYWYRQAAGRGLQLLFYSVGIGQISSEVPQNLSASRPQDRQFILSSKKLLLSDSGFYLCAWSGQGDTEAFFGQGTRLTVV.

V is TRBV7-2 and J is TRBJ1-5, with D hard to call. V was cut by 1 base and J by 6 bases, with 7 bases left in between. Germline V gene sequence: CDR1 SGHTA, CDR2 FQGNSA. The CDR3 consists of 13 residues. The CDR3 DNA follows: TGTGCCAGCAGCTTAGTGGCAACTCAGCCCCAGCATTTT. Its translation: CASSLVATQPQHF.

This clone was seen only once. The chain has TRBV19 and TRBJ1-1; maybe TRBD1 (6 bases). Trimming shortened V by 3 bases and J by 9 bases, and 17 bases separated the two germline ends. The germline V gene encodes CDR1 LNHDA and CDR2 SQIVND (reference sequence). CDR3 length: 14 amino acids. The chain's CDR3 is CASSIGGARGKAFF. The CDR3 DNA is TGTGCCAGTAGTATCGGGGGGGCCAGGGGAAAAGCTTTCTTT.

This chain links TRBV7-8 with TRBJ1-6, with unresolved D. Looked up from germline, CDR1 is SGHVS and CDR2 is FQNEAQ. Trimming shortened V by 3 bases and J by 10 bases, and 13 bases separated the two germline ends. The CDR3 runs to 14 residues. This chain's CDR3 is CASSFSGFGSPLHF. DNA of the CDR3: TGTGCCAGCAGCTTTTCCGGGTTCGGGTCACCCCTCCACTTT. The variable domain in full, with the rest retrieved from reference TRBV7-8 and TRBJ1-6, is GAGVSQSPRYKVAKRGQDVALRCDPISGHVSLFWYQQALGQGPEFLTYFQNEAQLDKSGLPSDRFFAERPEGSVSTLKIQRTQQEDSAVYLCASSFSGFGSPLHFGNGTRLTVT.

The rearrangement joins TRBV5-6 to TRBJ2-1, with 7 bases aligning to TRBD2. From germline, CDR1 is SGHDT and CDR2 YYEEEE. The ends lost 0 bases at V and 1 base at J; junction bases unmatched: 4. The CDR3 runs 16 residues. The CDR3 DNA sequence: TGTGCCAGCAGCTTGGTCGGGAGGATGTCCTACAATGAGCAGTTCTTC. Its translation is CASSLVGRMSYNEQFF. Together with reference TRBV5-6 and TRBJ2-1, the CDR3 gives the full variable domain: DAGVTQSPTHLIKTRGQQVTLRCSPKSGHDTVSWYQQALGQGPQFIFQYYEEEERQRGNFPDRFSGHQFPNYSSELNVNALLLGDSALYLCASSLVGRMSYNEQFFGPGTRLTVL.

CDR3 sequence: CASSQDRDSNQPQHF. For the CDR3, the DNA is TGTGCCAGCAGCCAAGACCGGGATAGCAATCAGCCCCAGCATTTT. The rearrangement uses TRBV3-1 (or the pseudogene TRBV3-2) and TRBJ1-5; D gene unclear. Germline V gene data show CDR1 as LGHDT and CDR2 as YNNKEL (reference sequence). This CDR3 is built from 15 residues. Trimming took off 0 bases at V and 0 bases at J, with 6 bases between the two ends.

The chain has TRBV29-1 and TRBJ2-7; TRBD2 matches at 14 bases. The CDR3 loop spans 13 amino acids. The J segment lost 3 bases and the V segment lost 7 bases, leaving 2 bases of the junction unmatched. From germline, CDR1 is SQVTM and CDR2 ANQGSEA. The CDR3 region has the DNA TGCAGCGAAGGGACTAGCGGGGGCTACGAGCAGTACTTC. This gives the protein CSEGTSGGYEQYF.

V is TRBV24-1 and J is TRBJ1-1; D uncertain. V was trimmed by 7 bases and J by 0 bases, leaving 11 bases between them. The CDR3 spans 14 residues. The V gene's germline CDR1 is KGHDR and CDR2 SFDVKD. CDR3 loop: CATRETGMNTEAFF. CDR3 in DNA: TGTGCCACCAGAGAGACGGGAATGAACACTGAAGCTTTCTTT.

This sequence joins TRBV7-9 and TRBJ1-6; perhaps TRBD1 as D (6 bases). Trimming removed 1 base from V and 3 bases from J, with 10 bases in between. There are 16 residues in the CDR3. Germline V gene sequence: CDR1 SEHNR, CDR2 FQNEAQ (reference sequence). CDR3: CASSLGQGFYNSPLHF. Here the CDR3 DNA reads TGTGCCAGCAGCTTAGGCCAGGGGTTCTATAATTCACCCCTCCACTTT.

The chain recombines TRBV6-1 with TRBJ2-3, with 7 bases that match TRBD1. The J segment lost 4 bases and the V segment lost 0 bases, leaving 7 bases of the junction unmatched. The germline gives CDR1 MNHNS, CDR2 SASEGT. The CDR3 consists of 16 residues. The CDR3 bases are TGTGCCAGCAGTGAAGCGCTAGTCAGGGGGTCAGATACGCAGTATTTT. It is translated as CASSEALVRGSDTQYF.

This clone has more than one count but fewer than ten. The rearrangement joins TRBV19 to TRBJ1-1; 7 bases line up with TRBD1. The junction had 15 bases not matched to a gene; V was cut back by 3 bases and J by 5 bases. CDR1 and CDR2 (germline): LNHDA, SQIVND (reference sequence). The CDR3 length is 17 residues. The CDR3 bases are TGTGCCAGTAGTATCCACCCAGGGGGTAGACTGGAAACTGAAGCTTTCTTT. Translating it yields CASSIHPGGRLETEAFF.

The CDR3 DNA reads TGCGCCAGCAGCTTACGGACAGGGGGTCCCATAGATACGCAGTATTTT. Translated: CASSLRTGGPIDTQYF. The chain recombines TRBV5-1 with TRBJ2-3; 10 bases are shared with TRBD1. The CDR3 runs 16 residues. With 2 bases clipped from V and 5 bases from J, the junction kept 8 bases outside the gene matches. Germline assignment: CDR1 SGHRS and CDR2 YFSETQ. Filled out from reference TRBV5-1 and TRBJ2-3, the complete variable domain reads KAGVTQTPRYLIKTRGQQVTLSCSPISGHRSVSWYQQTPGQGLQFLFEYFSETQRNKGNFPGRFSGRQFSNSRSEMNVSTLELGDSALYLCASSLRTGGPIDTQYFGPGTRLTVL.

V usage is TRBV12-3 or TRBV12-4 and J usage is TRBJ2-7, with TRBD1 as a possible D gene (6 bases). The ends were cut back, 3 bases at V and 5 bases at J, with 11 bases in the middle. The CDR3 is 13 residues long. The CDR3 protein is CASSFTGTHEQYF. The CDR3 DNA reads as TGTGCCAGCAGTTTTACAGGGACCCACGAGCAGTACTTC.